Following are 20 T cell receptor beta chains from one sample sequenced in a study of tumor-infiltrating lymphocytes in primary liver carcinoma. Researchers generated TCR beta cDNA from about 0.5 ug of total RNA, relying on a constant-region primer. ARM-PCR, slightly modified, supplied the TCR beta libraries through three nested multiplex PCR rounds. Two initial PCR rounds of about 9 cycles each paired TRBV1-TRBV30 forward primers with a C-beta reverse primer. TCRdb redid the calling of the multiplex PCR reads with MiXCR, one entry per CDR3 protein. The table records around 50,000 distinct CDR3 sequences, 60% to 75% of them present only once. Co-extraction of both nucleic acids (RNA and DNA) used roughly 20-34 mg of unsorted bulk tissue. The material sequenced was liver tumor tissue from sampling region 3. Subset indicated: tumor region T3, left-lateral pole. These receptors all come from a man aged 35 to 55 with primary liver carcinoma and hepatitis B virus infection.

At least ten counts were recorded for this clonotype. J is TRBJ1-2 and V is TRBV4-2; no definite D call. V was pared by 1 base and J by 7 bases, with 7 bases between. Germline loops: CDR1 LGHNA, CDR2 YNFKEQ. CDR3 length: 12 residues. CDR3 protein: CASSQGTGGYTF. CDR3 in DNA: TGTGCCAGCAGCCAAGGGACGGGTGGCTACACCTTC.

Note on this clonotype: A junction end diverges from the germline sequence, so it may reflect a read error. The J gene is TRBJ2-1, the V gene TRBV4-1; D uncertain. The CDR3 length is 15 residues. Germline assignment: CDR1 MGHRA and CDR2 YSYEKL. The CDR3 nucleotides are TGCGCCAGCAGCCAAGACCGACCACCAGGCAATGAGCAATTCTTC. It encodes CASSQDRPPGNEQFF.

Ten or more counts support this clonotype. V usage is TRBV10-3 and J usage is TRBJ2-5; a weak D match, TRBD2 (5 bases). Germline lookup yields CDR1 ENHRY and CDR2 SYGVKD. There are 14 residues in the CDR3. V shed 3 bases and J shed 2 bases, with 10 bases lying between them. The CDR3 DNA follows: TGTGCCATCAGTGACTACGGGAAACAAGAGACCCAGTACTTC. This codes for CAISDYGKQETQYF.

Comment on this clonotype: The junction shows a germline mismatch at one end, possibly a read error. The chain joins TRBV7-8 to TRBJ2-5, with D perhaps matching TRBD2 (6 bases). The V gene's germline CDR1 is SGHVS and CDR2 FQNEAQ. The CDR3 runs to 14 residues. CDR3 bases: TGTGTCAGCAGCTTAGCGGTACTACGAGAGACCCAGTACTTC. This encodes CVSSLAVLRETQYF.

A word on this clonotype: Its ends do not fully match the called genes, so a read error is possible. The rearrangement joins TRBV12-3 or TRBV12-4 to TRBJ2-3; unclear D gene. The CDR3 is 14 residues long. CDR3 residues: CASKRVLSTYTQYF. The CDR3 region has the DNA TGTGCCAGCAAAAGGGTTCTGAGCACATATACGCAGTATTTC.

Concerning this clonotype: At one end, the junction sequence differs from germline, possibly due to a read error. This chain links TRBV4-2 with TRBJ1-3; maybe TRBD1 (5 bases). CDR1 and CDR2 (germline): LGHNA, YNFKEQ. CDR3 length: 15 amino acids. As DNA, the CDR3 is TGTGCCAGCATCCTGGGACGGTACTCTGCAAACACCATATATTTT. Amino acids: CASILGRYSANTIYF.

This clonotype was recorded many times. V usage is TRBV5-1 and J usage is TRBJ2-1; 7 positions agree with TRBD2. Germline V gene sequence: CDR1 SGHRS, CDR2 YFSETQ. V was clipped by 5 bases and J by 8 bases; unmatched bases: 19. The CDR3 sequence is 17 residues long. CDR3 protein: CASRMGYSSGGQDEQFF. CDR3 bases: TGCGCCAGCAGGATGGGGTATTCTAGCGGAGGTCAGGATGAGCAGTTCTTC.

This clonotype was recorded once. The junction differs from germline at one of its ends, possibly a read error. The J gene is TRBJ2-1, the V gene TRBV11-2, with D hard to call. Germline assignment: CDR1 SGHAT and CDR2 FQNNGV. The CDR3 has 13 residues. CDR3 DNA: TGTGTCAGCAACTTAAATGATGCCTATGAGCAGTTATTC. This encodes CVSNLNDAYEQLF.

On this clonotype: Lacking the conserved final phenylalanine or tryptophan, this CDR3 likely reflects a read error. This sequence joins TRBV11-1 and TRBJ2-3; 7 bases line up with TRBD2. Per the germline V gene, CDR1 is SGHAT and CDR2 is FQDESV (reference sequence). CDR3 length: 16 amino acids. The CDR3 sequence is CASSKGLTVSTDTQYS. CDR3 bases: TGTGCCAGCAGCAAGGGACTAACGGTCAGCACTGATACGCAGTATTCT.

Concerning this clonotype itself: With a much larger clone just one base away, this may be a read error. CDR3 protein: CASSPGPGAYDQYF. In DNA, the CDR3 is TGCGCCAGCAGTCCTGGGCCAGGGGCCTACGACCAGTACTTC. This chain uses TRBV5-1 with TRBJ2-7; D may be TRBD1 (6 bases). The CDR3 has 14 residues. The V gene's germline CDR1 is SGHRS and CDR2 YFSETQ.

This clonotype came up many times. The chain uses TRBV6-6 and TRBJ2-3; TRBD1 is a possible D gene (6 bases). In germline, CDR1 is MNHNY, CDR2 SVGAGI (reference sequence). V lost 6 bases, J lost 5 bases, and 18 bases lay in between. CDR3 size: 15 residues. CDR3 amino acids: CASRHGTYVVDTQYF. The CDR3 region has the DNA TGTGCCAGCAGACATGGGACATACGTCGTAGATACGCAGTATTTT.

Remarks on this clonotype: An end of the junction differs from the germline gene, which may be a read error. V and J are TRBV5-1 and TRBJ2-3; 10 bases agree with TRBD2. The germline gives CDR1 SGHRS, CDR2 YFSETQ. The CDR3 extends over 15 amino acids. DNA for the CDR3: TGCGCCAACAGCTTGGCTAGCGGGAGCACGGATACGCGGTATTTT. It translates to CANSLASGSTDTRYF.

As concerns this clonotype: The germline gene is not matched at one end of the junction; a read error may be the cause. CDR3 in DNA: TGTGCCAGCGGCTTGGACGGGGCGGAGAGGCCAGATACACAGTATTTT. Amino acids: CASGLDGAERPDTQYF. The J gene is TRBJ2-3, the V gene TRBV5-4; TRBD1 or TRBD2 may be the D gene (5 bases each). Looked up from germline, CDR1 is SGHNT and CDR2 is YYREEE (reference sequence). The CDR3 has 16 residues.

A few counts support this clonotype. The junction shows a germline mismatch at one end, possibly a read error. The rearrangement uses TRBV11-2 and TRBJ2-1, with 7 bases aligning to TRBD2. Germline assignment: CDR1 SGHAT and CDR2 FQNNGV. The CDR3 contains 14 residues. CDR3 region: CASSHSGNRNEPFF. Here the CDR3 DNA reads TGTGCCAGCAGTCACAGCGGGAATAGGAATGAGCCGTTCTTC.

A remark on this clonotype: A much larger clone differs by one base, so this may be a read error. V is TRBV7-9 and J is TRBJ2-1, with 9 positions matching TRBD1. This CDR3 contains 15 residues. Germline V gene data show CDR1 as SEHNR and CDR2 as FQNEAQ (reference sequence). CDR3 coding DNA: TGTGCCAGCAGCCGAGGGGGACAGGGCTACAATGAGAAGTTCTTC. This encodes CASSRGGQGYNEKFF.

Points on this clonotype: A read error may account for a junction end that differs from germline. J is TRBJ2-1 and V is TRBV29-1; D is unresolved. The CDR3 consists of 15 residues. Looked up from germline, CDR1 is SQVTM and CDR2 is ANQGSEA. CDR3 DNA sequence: TGCAGTGTTGAAGGTCCCAGGCGTTTGAGCTTGGAGCAGTTCTTC. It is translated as CSVEGPRRLSLEQFF.

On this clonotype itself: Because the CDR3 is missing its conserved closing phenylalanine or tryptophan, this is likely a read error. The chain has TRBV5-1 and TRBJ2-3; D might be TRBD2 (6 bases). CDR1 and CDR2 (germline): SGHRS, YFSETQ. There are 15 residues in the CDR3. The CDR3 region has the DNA TGCGCTAGCAGCTTGGGGCAGTCGGGGGCAGATACGCAGTATTTG. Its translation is CASSLGQSGADTQYL.

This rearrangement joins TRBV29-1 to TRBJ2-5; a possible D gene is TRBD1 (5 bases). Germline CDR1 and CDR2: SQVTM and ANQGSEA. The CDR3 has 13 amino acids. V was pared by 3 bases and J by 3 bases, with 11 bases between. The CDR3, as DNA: TGCAGCGTTGATGGACAAAACAAAGAGACCCAGTACTTC. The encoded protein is CSVDGQNKETQYF. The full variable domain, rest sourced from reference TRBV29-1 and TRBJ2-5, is SAVISQKPSRDICQRGTSLTIQCQVDSQVTMMFWYRQQPGQSLTLIATANQGSEATYESGFVIDKFPISRPNLTFSTLTVSNMSPEDSSIYLCSVDGQNKETQYFGPGTRLLVL.

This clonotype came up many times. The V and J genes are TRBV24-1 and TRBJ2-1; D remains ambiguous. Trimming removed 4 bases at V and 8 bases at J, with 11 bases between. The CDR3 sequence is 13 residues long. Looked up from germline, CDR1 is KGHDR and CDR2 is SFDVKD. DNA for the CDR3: TGTGCCACCAGTGACTGGGATGGGGATGAGCAGTTCTTC. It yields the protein CATSDWDGDEQFF.

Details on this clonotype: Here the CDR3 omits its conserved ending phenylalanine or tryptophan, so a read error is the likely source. The CDR3 sequence is CSLKSSGMGAGELFL. CDR3 nucleotides: TGCAGCCTGAAATCTAGCGGGATGGGAGCCGGGGAGCTGTTTTTG. The chain links TRBV29-1 to TRBJ2-2; 9 bases are a match to TRBD2. Trimming at V came to 8 bases and at J to 6 bases, leaving 13 bases not matched to a gene. This CDR3 region has 15 residues. The germline CDR1 and CDR2 sequences are SQVTM and ANQGSEA.